The rows below give T cell receptor beta chains drawn from one sample of a study of CD8 T cells in ankylosing spondylitis. TCRdb passed the 5' RACE reads through MiXCR, listing each CDR3 protein once. Found here are 350,000 or so distinct CDR3 sequences, approximately 15% of them singletons; the top ten hold around 1%. Sequencing input: blood, either unsorted or a sorted T cell fraction (not recorded which). The receptor source for this set is a male donor with ankylosing spondylitis or in good health (not recorded which). CDR3s include the opening cysteine and the closing phenylalanine or tryptophan.

TRBV12-3/TRBV12-4 CASRPTGYDSPLHF
TRBV6-5 CASSSPRPDRGWGEKLFF
TRBV27 CASSLSARSSYEQYF
TRBV6-2/TRBV6-3 CASSPWTSGGNEQFF
TRBV9 CASNRENTYEQFF
TRBV7-8 CASSLASGSSSNNEQFF
TRBV12-3/TRBV12-4 CASRFSGGAGELFF
TRBV5-1 CASSLDTGQGYGYTF
TRBV7-6 CASSLAEKGVNQPQHF
TRBV7-7 CASSVQGTGELFF
TRBV20-1 CSVEIGGREQFF
TRBV20-1 CSATDRGYAEAFF
TRBV12-3/TRBV12-4 CASSLKGGGGNTEAFF
TRBV11-2 CASSLAEGGEQFF
TRBV29-1 CSVGGVPLGEQYF
TRBV6-5 CASSVHQTNTGELFF
TRBV30 CAWSPGMFRYGYTF